Each of the 7 T cell receptor beta chains below was sequenced from the same sample in a study of metastatic and nonmetastatic thyroid tumors. TCRdb re-called clones from the PCR reads using MiXCR. The profile shows under 20,000 clones, around 17% of them singletons. Thyroid surgery was performed in patients who had received no treatment beforehand. Sequenced: blood. These receptors all come from a male donor with papillary thyroid cancer or a benign thyroid nodule (not recorded which). Some clones in this sample may be carry-over from other donors' samples.

V gene TRBV9 combines with J gene TRBJ2-1; 9 nucleotides agree with TRBD2. Germline V gene sequence: CDR1 SGDLS, CDR2 YYNGEE. The CDR3 runs 18 residues. J lost 4 bases, V lost 0 bases, and 11 bases had no gene match. This CDR3 is CASSVAATVAGVYNEQFF. CDR3 nucleotide sequence: TGTGCCAGCAGCGTAGCAGCAACCGTAGCGGGAGTGTACAATGAGCAGTTCTTC. The entire variable domain, with the rest obtained from reference TRBV9 and TRBJ2-1, is as follows: DSGVTQTPKHLITATGQRVTLRCSPRSGDLSVYWYQQSLDQGLQFLIQYYNGEERAKGNILERFSAQQFPDLHSELNLSSLELGDSALYFCASSVAATVAGVYNEQFFGPGTRLTVL.

This clone has a handful of counts. At one end, the junction sequence differs from germline, possibly due to a read error. The chain has TRBV6-1 and TRBJ2-7; 8 bases agree with TRBD2. The CDR3 runs to 15 residues. Germline lookup yields CDR1 MNHNS and CDR2 SASEGT. CDR3 coding DNA: TGTGCCAGCAGTGAAGGCTCTAGCGGGTCCTCCGAGCAGTACTTC. Translation: CASSEGSSGSSEQYF.

This clone was found many times. V is TRBV27 and J is TRBJ1-5; D remains unclear. Trimming shortened V by 2 bases and J by 7 bases, and 9 bases separated the two germline ends. CDR3 length equals 13 residues. Germline V CDR1 and CDR2: MNHEY, SMNVEV (reference sequence). CDR3 region: CASSLIREQPQHF. Written as DNA, the CDR3 is TGTGCCAGCAGTTTAATCCGAGAACAGCCCCAGCATTTT.

This clone is medium-sized within its sample. The V call is TRBV30, the J call TRBJ1-1; D remains ambiguous. This CDR3 contains 15 residues. V was cut by 0 bases and J by 5 bases, with 16 bases left in between. The germline V gene encodes CDR1 GTSNPN and CDR2 SVGIG (reference sequence). The CDR3 here is CAWSVINRGRTEAFF. CDR3 DNA: TGTGCCTGGAGTGTAATAAACCGTGGGAGGACTGAAGCTTTCTTT.

This clone was counted many times. The rearrangement links TRBV19 to TRBJ1-2; TRBD1 is a possible D gene (6 bases). Germline CDR1 and CDR2: LNHDA and SQIVND (reference sequence). With 6 bases removed from V and 8 bases from J, the gap between germline ends came to 16 bases. This CDR3 is built from 13 residues. The CDR3 sequence: CASSETGLSGYTF. The DNA of the CDR3 is TGTGCCAGTAGCGAGACAGGATTATCCGGCTACACCTTC.

This clone came up many times. The V gene is TRBV6-1, the J gene TRBJ1-1; the D gene is possibly TRBD1 (5 bases). This CDR3 region has 14 residues. The germline gives CDR1 MNHNS, CDR2 SASEGT. Trimming stripped 7 bases from V and 1 base from J, with 13 bases between. The CDR3 DNA reads TGTGCCAGCACCACACTTCAGGGGAACACTGAAGCTTTCTTT. Translation: CASTTLQGNTEAFF.

This clone was seen at least ten times. This chain connects TRBV5-1 to TRBJ2-1; the D gene is possibly TRBD2 (5 bases). This CDR3 region has 15 residues. Germline CDR1 SGHRS, CDR2 YFSETQ. V dropped 4 bases and J dropped 2 bases, with 13 bases sitting between them. The CDR3 coding sequence is TGCGCCAGCAGCCCTAGCACACGGGCCTACAATGAGCAGTTCTTC. This encodes CASSPSTRAYNEQFF.